The present T cell receptor beta chain was sequenced within a study of T-cell reconstitution after alpha-beta-depleted transplantation in children. Unique molecular identifiers were incorporated into the prepared TCRbeta library. Via MiXCR, TCRdb re-called the PCR reads, giving one row per CDR3 protein. Of some 300,000 distinct CDR3 sequences listed, under 13% were seen once; the top ten hold around 2.4%. The V gene's germline CDR1 is MDHEN and CDR2 SYDVKM. V was cut by 3 bases and J by 5 bases, with 17 bases left in between. The CDR3 is made up of 16 amino acids. This clonotype was counted a single time.

The V gene is TRBV28, the J gene TRBJ2-1; D may be TRBD1 (5 bases). The source of this sequence is a human donor who donated a stem cell graft to a child with acute lymphoblastic leukemia. This specimen consisted of PBMCs from the stem cell graft donor, obtained from the stem cell graft. The CDR3 sequence is CASSFSAGPIHNEQFF. The CDR3, as DNA: TGTGCCAGCAGTTTTTCGGCAGGGCCGATCCACAATGAGCAGTTCTTC.